These 32 T cell receptor beta chains share one sample of origin, sequenced in a study of blood T cells in healthy people across ages. Together with a sample-barcoded 5' primer, a J-beta primer mix was included in a second PCR lasting roughly 6 to 12 cycles. MiXCR, applied by TCRdb to the 5' RACE reads, yields one record per CDR3 protein. The sample contains about 1.4 million distinct CDR3 sequences, approximately 59% of which appear only once. Material: blood. Source of these receptors: a young man in good health.

The genes are TRBV10-2 and TRBJ2-7; possible D gene TRBD2, 6 bases. The J call may be mistaken, given a closer DNA end match to TRBJ2-5. Per the germline V gene, CDR1 is WSHSY and CDR2 is SAAADI. The CDR3 is 15 residues long. The CDR3 spells CASLSLSGSGETQYF. CDR3 DNA sequence: TGCGCCAGCCTCTCGCTTAGCGGTTCTGGGGAGACCCAGTACTTC.

The chain links TRBV10-3 to TRBJ1-1; tentatively, D is TRBD1 (5 bases). The V end was cut by 10 bases, the J end by 0 bases, with 21 bases between. The CDR3 runs to 16 residues. The germline V gene has CDR1 ENHRY and CDR2 SYGVKD. CDR3 sequence: CATRPQYGGLNTEAFF. CDR3 coding DNA: TGTGCCACACGTCCTCAATACGGGGGTCTGAACACTGAAGCTTTCTTT.

This clonotype was recorded a few times. The J gene is TRBJ1-6, the V gene TRBV4-3, with D maybe TRBD1 (5 bases). The ends were cut back, 0 bases at V and 8 bases at J, with 14 bases in the middle. The CDR3 has 16 amino acids. CDR1 is LGHNA and CDR2 is YSLEER in the germline V gene. CDR3 residues: CASSQEVRQGDSPLHF. CDR3 in DNA: TGCGCCAGCAGCCAAGAAGTTCGGCAGGGTGATTCACCCCTCCACTTT.

J is TRBJ2-3 and V is TRBV7-2, with TRBD1 matching over 9 bases. The CDR3 extends over 16 amino acids. Germline V gives CDR1 SGHTA, CDR2 FQGNSA. V shed 5 bases, J shed 3 bases, and the junction held 9 bases outside the gene matches. CDR3 region: CASSPTGTGRTDTQYF. The CDR3 DNA reads as TGTGCCAGCAGCCCGACCGGGACAGGGAGAACAGATACGCAGTATTTT.

DNA for the CDR3: TGTGCCAGCAGCTATGTAAGGGGGACCTACAATGAGCAGTTCTTC. Encoded protein: CASSYVRGTYNEQFF. V gene TRBV7-2 combines with J gene TRBJ2-1, with TRBD1 as a possible D gene (6 bases). The CDR3 extends over 15 amino acids. The V gene's germline CDR1 is SGHTA and CDR2 FQGNSA. V gave up 4 bases and J gave up 2 bases, with 12 bases separating them.

This chain joins TRBV29-1 and TRBJ2-7; D could derive from TRBD1 or TRBD2 (7 bases each). This CDR3 contains 13 residues. The V end was cut by 6 bases, the J end by 6 bases, with 18 bases between. The V gene's germline CDR1 is SQVTM and CDR2 ANQGSEA. CDR3 amino acids: CSVAHRGGGEQYF. The CDR3 DNA reads TGCAGCGTGGCCCACAGGGGAGGGGGCGAGCAGTACTTC.

The chain couples TRBV18 to TRBJ1-2, with D possibly TRBD1 on 5 matching bases. CDR1 is KGHSH and CDR2 is LQKENI in the germline V gene. V was cut by 6 bases and J by 4 bases, with 27 bases left in between. The CDR3 is 18 residues long. The CDR3 DNA is TGTGCCAGCTCCTCCGAAGTCTTCACAGGCGACCAGGCCTATGGCTACACCTTC. Its protein product is CASSSEVFTGDQAYGYTF.

The genes are TRBV27 and TRBJ2-7; 12 nucleotides match TRBD1. CDR3 length: 15 residues. The germline V gene encodes CDR1 MNHEY and CDR2 SMNVEV (reference sequence). The V and J ends lost 2 bases and 6 bases, in that order; junction bases with no gene match: 5. The CDR3 sequence is CASSLGGQGAREQYF. The CDR3 region has the DNA TGTGCCAGCAGTTTAGGGGGACAGGGGGCTCGCGAGCAGTACTTC.

This rearrangement joins TRBV20-1 to TRBJ2-5, with unresolved D. This CDR3 contains 13 residues. V lost 5 bases, J lost 6 bases, and 16 bases lay in between. In germline, CDR1 is DFQATT, CDR2 SNEGSKA (reference sequence). The CDR3 sequence: CSAGNRAPKTQYF. In nucleotides, the CDR3 is TGCAGTGCTGGGAACCGGGCCCCCAAGACCCAGTACTTC.

The rearrangement joins TRBV20-1 to TRBJ2-4; 9 bases are a match to TRBD2. The J call may not be correct, given that the DNA end is closer to TRBJ2-7. Germline assignment: CDR1 DFQATT and CDR2 SNEGSKA (reference sequence). CDR3 length equals 14 residues. CDR3 DNA sequence: TGCAGTGCTAGAGAGCGGGAGGGCCGTTACGAGCAGTACTTC. Translated, it gives CSAREREGRYEQYF.

The chain combines TRBV20-1 with TRBJ2-1; 10 bases agree with TRBD2. With 6 bases clipped from V and 6 bases from J, the junction kept 11 bases outside the gene matches. Germline CDR1 and CDR2: DFQATT and SNEGSKA (reference sequence). The CDR3 is 15 amino acids. The CDR3 DNA follows: TGCAGTGCCACCTCTCTAGCGGGAGTAACCAATGAGCAGTTCTTC. Amino acids: CSATSLAGVTNEQFF.

This rearrangement joins TRBV29-1 to TRBJ2-1; the match to TRBD2 covers 10 bases. CDR1 and CDR2 (germline): SQVTM, ANQGSEA. This CDR3 is built from 14 residues. Unmatched junction bases numbered 8, after V lost 3 bases and J lost 9 bases. CDR3 amino acids: CSVDLAGEVGEQFF. CDR3 DNA sequence: TGCAGCGTTGACCTAGCGGGAGAGGTCGGTGAGCAGTTCTTC.

This clonotype was counted only a few times. V usage is TRBV20-1 and J usage is TRBJ2-5; 7 nucleotides line up with TRBD2. CDR1 DFQATT and CDR2 SNEGSKA come from the germline V gene (reference sequence). The CDR3 totals 14 residues. V shed 6 bases, J shed 0 bases, and the junction held 7 bases outside the gene matches. The CDR3 region has the DNA TGCAGTGCCTACCTACTAGCGAACCAAGAGACCCAGTACTTC. Protein product: CSAYLLANQETQYF.

The chain recombines TRBV7-2 with TRBJ1-6; 7 bases are a match to TRBD1. Looked up from germline, CDR1 is SGHTA and CDR2 is FQGNSA. The trim removed 5 bases at V and 7 bases at J, leaving 8 bases unmatched. The CDR3 has 15 residues. The CDR3 sequence is CASSIGQATNSPLHF. CDR3 coding DNA: TGTGCCAGCAGCATCGGACAGGCGACCAATTCACCCCTCCACTTT.

This clonotype was seen just once. This chain uses TRBV14 with TRBJ1-1; D uncertain. CDR1 is SGHDN and CDR2 is FVKESK in the germline V gene. Trimming cost V 0 bases and J 0 bases, with 5 bases left between them. The CDR3 consists of 14 residues. The CDR3 coding sequence is TGTGCCAGCAGCCAAGACTATATGAACACTGAAGCTTTCTTT. Translating gives CASSQDYMNTEAFF.

This clonotype has a handful of counts. J is TRBJ1-2 and V is TRBV12-3 or TRBV12-4; D unclear. Trimming left V 5 bases short and J 6 bases short, with 16 bases between. The CDR3 is 14 residues long. The CDR3 DNA reads TGTGCCAGCAGTCCCTATCGGACGGATGATGGCTACACCTTC. This sequence encodes CASSPYRTDDGYTF.

The gene calls are TRBV12-3 or TRBV12-4 and TRBJ2-2, with TRBD2 identical over 10 bases. There are 15 residues in the CDR3. The ends lost 5 bases at V and 7 bases at J; junction bases unmatched: 7. CDR3 sequence reads: CASSKSGGANGELFF. DNA for the CDR3: TGTGCCAGCAGTAAAAGCGGGGGGGCCAACGGGGAGCTGTTTTTT.

This rearrangement joins TRBV29-1 to TRBJ2-5; tentative D call: TRBD2 (7 bases). The J call may not be correct, given that the DNA end is closer to TRBJ2-7. The germline V gene has CDR1 SQVTM and CDR2 ANQGSEA. This CDR3 is 13 amino acids long. In DNA form, the CDR3 reads TGCAGCGTGGCCACAGGGAGGGACAACGAGCAGTACTTC. Translated: CSVATGRDNEQYF.

The chain carries TRBV15 and TRBJ1-2; TRBD1 matches 11 bases. V was pared by 1 base and J by 4 bases, with 2 bases of the junction left unmatched. CDR1 and CDR2 (germline): LNHNV, YYDKDF (reference sequence). This CDR3 is built from 15 residues. The CDR3 bases are TGTGCCACCAGCAGAGTAGGGACAGGGGGCTATGGCTACACCTTC. It encodes CATSRVGTGGYGYTF.

The rearrangement joins TRBV12-3 or TRBV12-4 to TRBJ2-1, with TRBD2 matching over 9 bases. V lost 3 bases to trimming and J lost 4 bases; unmatched junction nucleotides: 7. CDR3 size: 16 residues. This CDR3 reads CASSFVGLAKYNEQFF. CDR3 DNA: TGTGCCAGCAGTTTCGTCGGACTAGCGAAATACAATGAGCAGTTCTTC.

This chain uses TRBV7-2 with TRBJ1-6, with D maybe TRBD1 (5 bases). V was pared by 8 bases and J by 9 bases, with 20 bases between. CDR1 SGHTA and CDR2 FQGNSA come from the germline V gene. The CDR3 sequence is 15 residues long. The chain's CDR3 is CASRGDPAGSSPLHF. DNA for the CDR3: TGTGCCAGCCGGGGGGACCCGGCAGGCAGTTCACCCCTCCACTTT.

The V call is TRBV12-3 or TRBV12-4, the J call TRBJ2-5; the D gene is possibly TRBD2 (5 bases). The CDR3 contains 15 residues. V shed 5 bases and J shed 5 bases, with 18 bases lying between them. The CDR3 DNA follows: TGTGCCAGCAGTGGGTCGGGGAGCTTGGGGGAGACCCAGTACTTC. Protein product: CASSGSGSLGETQYF.

The CDR3 region has the DNA TGTGCCAGCAGCCGAAAAGCGGGAGACAATGAGCAGTTCTTC. Its protein is CASSRKAGDNEQFF. This chain connects TRBV11-2 to TRBJ2-1, with 8 bases aligning to TRBD2. The CDR3 length is 14 residues. Trimming at V came to 5 bases and at J to 5 bases, leaving 5 bases not matched to a gene. In germline, CDR1 is SGHAT, CDR2 FQNNGV.

The V gene is TRBV20-1, the J gene TRBJ1-2; possibly TRBD1 for D (6 bases). This CDR3 contains 13 residues. Trimming pared 3 bases from V and 8 bases from J, leaving 16 bases between. Germline V gives CDR1 DFQATT, CDR2 SNEGSKA (reference sequence). DNA for the CDR3: TGCAGTGCTAGCTCTGAGGGGGTGGGCGGCTACACCTTC. As protein: CSASSEGVGGYTF.

This chain links TRBV10-3 with TRBJ1-1; D call uncertain. The V and J ends lost 2 bases and 3 bases respectively, with 4 bases between them. Germline CDR1 and CDR2: ENHRY and SYGVKD. This CDR3 spans 12 amino acids. This CDR3 reads CAISEGYTEAFF. CDR3 DNA sequence: TGTGCCATCAGTGAGGGTTACACTGAAGCTTTCTTT.

The J gene is TRBJ1-4, the V gene TRBV25-1; TRBD1 matches 8 bases. Germline V CDR1 and CDR2: MGHDK, SYGVNS. CDR3 length: 14 amino acids. With V trimmed by 4 bases and J by 8 bases, 6 bases remained unmatched. The CDR3 nucleotides are TGTGCCAGCAGTGGAACGGGGACAGGAGAAAAACTGTTTTTT. It is translated as CASSGTGTGEKLFF. The whole variable domain, remainder taken from reference TRBV25-1 and TRBJ1-4, is EADIYQTPRYLVIGTGKKITLECSQTMGHDKMYWYQQDPGMELHLIHYSYGVNSTEKGDLSSESTVSRIRTEHFPLTLESARPSHTSQYLCASSGTGTGEKLFFGSGTQLSVL.

The genes are TRBV3-1 and TRBJ2-1; either TRBD1 or TRBD2 may supply D (5 bases each). V shed 1 base and J shed 6 bases, with 25 bases lying between them. Germline V lookup: CDR1 LGHDT, CDR2 YNNKEL (reference sequence). The CDR3 contains 19 residues. The CDR3 sequence is CASSQVNFPGTHRGNEQFF. For the CDR3, the DNA is TGTGCCAGCAGCCAAGTCAATTTCCCCGGGACCCACCGCGGCAATGAGCAGTTCTTC.

This rearrangement joins TRBV18 to TRBJ2-5; D possibly matches TRBD1 or TRBD2 (6 bases each). The better agreement between TRBJ2-7 and the DNA end casts doubt on the J call. CDR1 and CDR2 (germline): KGHSH, LQKENI. This CDR3 is 15 amino acids long. The DNA of the CDR3 is TGTGCCAGCTCACCAACCGGGGGCGCGACCTACGAGCAGTACTTC. Amino acid sequence: CASSPTGGATYEQYF.

The V call is TRBV4-3, the J call TRBJ2-7; D may match TRBD1 or TRBD2 (6 bases each). CDR1 is LGHNA and CDR2 is YSLEER in the germline V gene. The CDR3 spans 21 residues. Trimming took off 2 bases at V and 4 bases at J, with 33 bases between the two ends. For the CDR3, the DNA is TGCGCCAGCAGCCAAACCCACACTCTGGGGGGCCTGGGTTACTTCGTGTACGAGCAGTACTTC. It codes for CASSQTHTLGGLGYFVYEQYF.

V gene TRBV18 combines with J gene TRBJ1-5, with D maybe TRBD1 (5 bases). This CDR3 has 16 amino acids. V was shortened by 3 bases and J by 6 bases, with 18 bases between the two germline ends. Germline V CDR1 and CDR2: KGHSH, LQKENI. CDR3 residues: CASSPWGEEGSQPQHF. In DNA form, the CDR3 reads TGTGCCAGCTCACCCTGGGGCGAGGAAGGTAGTCAGCCCCAGCATTTT.

This clonotype was picked up a small number of times. The junction differs from germline at one of its ends, possibly a read error. This rearrangement joins TRBV20-1 to TRBJ2-7, with D perhaps TRBD2 (6 bases). The CDR3 is 14 residues long. Per the germline V gene, CDR1 is DFQATT and CDR2 is SNEGSKA (reference sequence). This chain's CDR3 is CSALGSAGGYEQYF. The CDR3 DNA reads TGTAGTGCTCTCGGGAGCGCTGGGGGCTACGAGCAGTACTTC.

The rearrangement uses TRBV13 and TRBJ1-1; D is unresolved. Germline V lookup: CDR1 PRHDT, CDR2 FYEKMQ (reference sequence). With 5 bases removed from V and 6 bases from J, the gap between germline ends came to 10 bases. CDR3 size: 12 residues. The chain's CDR3 is CASSGRVAEAFF. The CDR3 DNA reads as TGTGCCAGCAGCGGCCGGGTTGCTGAAGCTTTCTTT.